Presented here are 19 T cell receptor beta chains from one specimen sequenced in a study of T-cell memory formation after mild COVID-19. One entry per CDR3 protein results from TCRdb running MiXCR on the 5' RACE reads. The sample has some 410,000 distinct CDR3 sequences; less than 25% are singletons. Material for sequencing was PBMCs or a T cell subset sorted from them (not recorded which). The receptors stem from an adult woman who had mild COVID-19 (a few samples of this study predate the infection). Cell type and time point are not known.

This clonotype was counted only a few times. This rearrangement joins TRBV20-1 to TRBJ2-3, with a tentative D call TRBD1 (5 bases). V lost 6 bases and J 6 bases, leaving 19 bases between the germline ends. The CDR3 totals 14 residues. Germline loops: CDR1 DFQATT, CDR2 SNEGSKA (reference sequence). The CDR3 region has the DNA TGCAGTGCCCCGACAGCGATCTATCGGGATACGCAGTATTTT. Its protein product is CSAPTAIYRDTQYF.

V is TRBV12-3 or TRBV12-4 and J is TRBJ2-1, with 9 positions matching TRBD2. The V segment lost 6 bases and the J segment 6 bases; nucleotides outside the gene matches: 6. This CDR3 region has 14 residues. Here the CDR3 reads CASSRAGGGNEQFF. The CDR3 DNA sequence: TGTGCCAGCAGCCGAGCGGGAGGAGGCAATGAGCAGTTCTTC.

The chain is built from TRBV5-1 and TRBJ2-5; TRBD1 matches 11 bases. This CDR3 region has 15 residues. V lost 4 bases, J lost 5 bases, and 7 bases stayed unmatched. Looked up from germline, CDR1 is SGHRS and CDR2 is YFSETQ. For the CDR3, the DNA is TGCGCCAGCAGCCCCGGACAGGGGGCTTGGGAGACCCAGTACTTC. Protein: CASSPGQGAWETQYF.

The rearrangement links TRBV5-5 to TRBJ2-7; D not certain. CDR3 length: 13 residues. V was trimmed by 2 bases and J by 1 base, leaving 7 bases between them. The germline V gene encodes CDR1 SGHKS and CDR2 YYEKEE (reference sequence). CDR3 sequence: CASSFGYSYEQYF. The CDR3 DNA follows: TGTGCCAGCAGCTTTGGGTATTCCTACGAGCAGTACTTC.

This clonotype has only a few counts. The chain recombines TRBV11-3 with TRBJ1-1, with D perhaps matching TRBD1 (5 bases). The CDR3 consists of 14 residues. Germline CDR1 and CDR2: SGHNT and YENEEA. The ends were cut back, 5 bases at V and 5 bases at J, with 15 bases in the middle. CDR3 nucleotide sequence: TGTGCCAGCAGCGCCCGGGGGGGTAGAACTGAAGCTTTCTTT. It specifies CASSARGGRTEAFF.

J is TRBJ1-6 and V is TRBV6-6; 7 bases align to TRBD1. V shed 5 bases, J shed 5 bases, and the junction held 6 bases outside the gene matches. Germline CDR1 MNHNY, CDR2 SVGAGI (reference sequence). The CDR3 runs 15 residues. The CDR3 region is CASSPRQGDNSPLHF. The CDR3 bases are TGTGCCAGCAGTCCCCGACAGGGTGATAATTCACCCCTCCACTTT.

This clonotype has ten or more counts. The genes are TRBV7-2 and TRBJ2-5; possibly TRBD1 for D (5 bases). Germline loops: CDR1 SGHTA, CDR2 FQGNSA. The V end lost 2 bases, the J end lost 1 base, and 14 bases lay between the germline ends. This CDR3 region has 16 residues. CDR3 nucleotide sequence: TGTGCCAGCAGCTTAAGTTTTAGGGGTTCCCAAGAGACCCAGTACTTC. Translation gives CASSLSFRGSQETQYF. Full variable domain (remainder filled in from reference TRBV7-2 and TRBJ2-5): GAGVSQSPSNKVTEKGKDVELRCDPISGHTALYWYRQSLGQGLEFLIYFQGNSAPDKSGLPSDRFSAERTGGSVSTLTIQRTQQEDSAVYLCASSLSFRGSQETQYFGPGTRLLVL.

This clonotype has more than one count but fewer than ten. The CDR3 nucleotides are TGTGCCAGCAGTTACAGCGGGGGCAGGAACACTGAAGCTTTCTTT. This sequence encodes CASSYSGGRNTEAFF. This rearrangement joins TRBV6-5 to TRBJ1-1, with TRBD1 as a possible D gene (6 bases). Per the germline V gene, CDR1 is MNHEY and CDR2 is SVGAGI. Trimming stripped 2 bases from V and 1 base from J, with 11 bases between. This CDR3 spans 15 amino acids.

V gene TRBV7-9 combines with J gene TRBJ2-7; TRBD1 matches at 8 bases. Germline trimming cut 5 bases from V and 6 bases from J; bases unmatched to any gene: 3. The CDR3 spans 12 residues. Germline V gene data show CDR1 as SEHNR and CDR2 as FQNEAQ (reference sequence). The CDR3: CASSLDRVEQYF. The CDR3 DNA follows: TGTGCCAGCAGCCTGGACAGGGTCGAGCAGTACTTC.

The chain combines TRBV12-3 or TRBV12-4 with TRBJ2-5; 9 bases map to TRBD1. The CDR3 totals 16 residues. J was trimmed by 0 bases and V by 5 bases; bases with no gene match: 7. CDR3 in amino acids: CASSLGQGLYQETQYF. The CDR3 region has the DNA TGTGCCAGCAGTCTGGGACAGGGCCTATACCAAGAGACCCAGTACTTC.

This CDR3 is CASEPRDRRNTIYF. In DNA form, the CDR3 reads TGTGCCAGCGAGCCACGGGACAGGCGAAACACCATATATTTT. The V call is TRBV12-3 or TRBV12-4, the J call TRBJ1-3, with 8 bases fitting TRBD1. This CDR3 contains 14 residues. V was pared by 8 bases and J by 5 bases, with 8 bases of the junction left unmatched.

This clonotype showed up just a few times. This chain links TRBV12-3 or TRBV12-4 with TRBJ2-1; no clear D gene. Trimming pared 3 bases from V and 0 bases from J, leaving 9 bases between. CDR3 length: 15 amino acids. The CDR3 reads CASSFRSSSYNEQFF. Written as DNA, the CDR3 is TGTGCCAGCAGTTTTCGATCCAGCTCCTACAATGAGCAGTTCTTC.

J is TRBJ2-1 and V is TRBV7-6, with 9 nucleotides matching TRBD2. The CDR3 contains 18 residues. V shed 5 bases and J 7 bases; nucleotides not matched to a gene: 18. From germline, CDR1 is SGHVS and CDR2 FNYEAQ. For the CDR3, the DNA is TGTGCCAGCAGCCCCCCGATGATGGTAGCGGGAGAGGATAATGAGCAGTTCTTC. Amino acids: CASSPPMMVAGEDNEQFF.

This clonotype was seen a few times. The rearrangement links TRBV12-3 or TRBV12-4 to TRBJ1-5, with D tentatively TRBD1 (5 bases). The CDR3 is 13 amino acids. The V end lost 5 bases, the J end lost 6 bases, and 11 bases lay between the germline ends. For the CDR3, the DNA is TGTGCCAGCAGTCTCTTAGGGGCTCAGCCCCAGCATTTT. Its protein is CASSLLGAQPQHF.

The CDR3 is CASSETGGLGYGYTF. For the CDR3, the DNA is TGTGCCAGCAGTGAGACAGGGGGATTAGGCTATGGCTACACCTTC. The chain couples TRBV25-1 to TRBJ1-2, with 9 bases fitting TRBD1. The CDR3 runs to 15 residues. Germline V gene sequence: CDR1 MGHDK, CDR2 SYGVNS. The trim removed 3 bases at V and 4 bases at J, leaving 6 bases unmatched.

The chain recombines TRBV7-9 with TRBJ2-7, with D possibly being TRBD1 or TRBD2 (5 bases each). Germline V gene lookup returns CDR1 SEHNR and CDR2 FQNEAQ (reference sequence). This CDR3 contains 16 residues. Trimming left V 2 bases short and J 3 bases short, with 17 bases between. The CDR3 nucleotides read TGTGCCAGCAGCTTAAGCTTCGGGGACCTCGACTACGAGCAGTACTTC. Translating gives CASSLSFGDLDYEQYF. The full variable domain, its missing parts supplied by reference TRBV7-9 and TRBJ2-7, is DTGVSQNPRHKITKRGQNVTFRCDPISEHNRLYWYRQTLGQGPEFLTYFQNEAQLEKSRLLSDRFSAERPKGSFSTLEIQRTEQGDSAMYLCASSLSFGDLDYEQYFGPGTRLTVT.

This rearrangement joins TRBV20-1 to TRBJ1-5; the D is unclear. Trimming removed 1 base from V and 2 bases from J, with 12 bases in between. The germline V gene encodes CDR1 DFQATT and CDR2 SNEGSKA (reference sequence). CDR3 length: 15 amino acids. The CDR3 here is CSARGHPRGNQPQHF. The DNA for the CDR3 is TGCAGTGCTAGAGGCCACCCGAGGGGCAATCAGCCCCAGCATTTT.

This clonotype was seen many times. The gene calls are TRBV7-2 and TRBJ2-2; D is ambiguous. The CDR3 is 17 amino acids. Looked up from germline, CDR1 is SGHTA and CDR2 is FQGNSA. The germline V and J ends were trimmed by 0 bases and 4 bases, with 15 bases remaining between them. CDR3 nucleotides: TGTGCCAGCAGCTTAGCCCTCATATCCCTGATCACCGGGGAGCTGTTTTTT. Protein product: CASSLALISLITGELFF.

The V and J genes are TRBV27 and TRBJ2-1, with D unclear. CDR1 and CDR2 from the germline V gene are MNHEY and SMNVEV (reference sequence). V lost 9 bases to trimming and J lost 0 bases, with 12 bases between them. The CDR3 is 14 residues long. The CDR3 region is CASSQSSSYNEQFF. The CDR3 DNA sequence: TGTGCCAGTTCCCAATCGAGCTCCTACAATGAGCAGTTCTTC.